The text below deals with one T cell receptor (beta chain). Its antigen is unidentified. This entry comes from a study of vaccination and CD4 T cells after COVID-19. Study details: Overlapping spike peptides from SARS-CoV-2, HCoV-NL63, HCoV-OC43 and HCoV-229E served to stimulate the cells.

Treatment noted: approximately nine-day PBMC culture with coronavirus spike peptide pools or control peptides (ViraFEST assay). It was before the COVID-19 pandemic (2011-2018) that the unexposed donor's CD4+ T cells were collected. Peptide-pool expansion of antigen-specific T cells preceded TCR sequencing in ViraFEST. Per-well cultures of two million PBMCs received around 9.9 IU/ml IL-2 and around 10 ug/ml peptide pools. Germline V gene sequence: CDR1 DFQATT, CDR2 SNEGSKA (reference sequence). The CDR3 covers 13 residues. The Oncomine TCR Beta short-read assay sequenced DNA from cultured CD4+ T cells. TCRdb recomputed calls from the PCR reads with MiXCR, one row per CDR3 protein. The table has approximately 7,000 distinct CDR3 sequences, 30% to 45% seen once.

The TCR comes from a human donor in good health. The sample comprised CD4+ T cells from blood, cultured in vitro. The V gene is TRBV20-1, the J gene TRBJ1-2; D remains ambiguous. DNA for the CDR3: TGCAGCGGGAGAGAGGAGGGTAACTATGGCTACACCTTC. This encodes CSGREEGNYGYTF.